This T cell receptor (beta chain) was recorded in a study of molecular identifiers for immune sequencing clone quantification. Comment on this clonotype: Just one base apart from a much larger clone, this may be a read error.

MiXCR, applied by TCRdb to the PCR reads, yields one record per CDR3 protein. The sample has some 65,000 distinct CDR3 sequences, roughly 18% seen once. The CDR3 covers 13 residues. Germline assignment: CDR1 SGDLS and CDR2 YYNGEE. Trimming removed 4 bases at V and 5 bases at J, with 12 bases between. The sample comprised naive CD8+ T cells from blood, with Jurkat cell RNA spiked in. Subset specified: FACS-sorted CD8+CD4-CCR7+CD45RA+ naive T cells. The sequence was collected from a human donor in good health. Some libraries in this study had Jurkat cell RNA spiked in. The chain recombines TRBV9 with TRBJ1-1; D gene ambiguous. The CDR3 DNA reads TGTGCCAGCAGCCCCCCCATCGCGACTGAAGCTTTCTTT. This sequence encodes CASSPPIATEAFF.